The 30 T cell receptor beta chains below all came from one sample that was sequenced in a study of T cells in Graves' hyperthyroidism and ophthalmopathy. Amplified TCR beta CDR3 regions derived from RNA transcripts. The HTBI primer set was used in a first-round RT-PCR of the TCR CDR3. MiXCR was run by TCRdb on the multiplex PCR reads, yielding one entry per CDR3 protein. This sample yields 500,000 to 650,000 distinct CDR3 sequences, of which approximately 15% are seen a single time; approximately 12% belongs to the top ten. The sample consisted of blood. These receptors were collected from a woman aged 45-59 years with Graves' ophthalmopathy.

This clonotype was observed at least ten times. This chain joins TRBV24-1 and TRBJ2-3; D unresolved. V was shortened by 3 bases and J by 1 base, with 7 bases between the two germline ends. This CDR3 region has 14 residues. Germline CDR1 KGHDR, CDR2 SFDVKD. CDR3 sequence (DNA): TGTGCCACCAGTGATCGACGGGGCACAGATACGCAGTATTTT. Its protein is CATSDRRGTDTQYF.

This clonotype appeared a few times. An end of the junction does not agree with germline; a read error may underlie this. The rearrangement uses TRBV2 and TRBJ1-5; tentatively, D is TRBD1 (5 bases). Germline V gene sequence: CDR1 SNHLY, CDR2 FYNNEI. The CDR3 is 14 residues long. In DNA form, the CDR3 reads TGTGCCAACAGTGGGGCGAGCAAAAATCAGCCCCAGCATTTT. Residues: CANSGASKNQPQHF.

The chain couples TRBV6-1 to TRBJ2-1; 11 bases agree with TRBD2. CDR3 length equals 19 residues. Germline V CDR1 and CDR2: MNHNS, SASEGT. The trim removed 6 bases at V and 0 bases at J, leaving 13 bases unmatched. The CDR3 protein is CASRWTAGTSGGSYNEQFF. CDR3 nucleotides: TGTGCCAGCAGATGGACAGCCGGGACTAGCGGAGGCTCCTACAATGAGCAGTTCTTC.

This clonotype was detected many times. The chain has TRBV12-3 or TRBV12-4 and TRBJ1-5, with TRBD1 matching over 8 bases. V was pared by 5 bases and J by 5 bases, with 8 bases of the junction left unmatched. The CDR3 has 15 residues. The chain's CDR3 is CASSLGQGRDQPQHF. The CDR3 nucleotides read TGTGCCAGCAGTCTCGGACAGGGTCGCGATCAGCCCCAGCATTTT.

The gene calls are TRBV19 and TRBJ2-1, with D perhaps matching TRBD1 or TRBD2 (5 bases each). CDR1 LNHDA and CDR2 SQIVND come from the germline V gene (reference sequence). Trimming cost V 3 bases and J 0 bases, with 15 bases left between them. This CDR3 contains 17 residues. CDR3 sequence: CASSMFGAASSYNEQFF. CDR3 in DNA: TGTGCCAGTAGTATGTTCGGGGCGGCAAGCTCCTACAATGAGCAGTTCTTC.

This clonotype was recorded a few times. This chain links TRBV25-1 with TRBJ2-7; weak D call: TRBD2 (6 bases). Trimming shortened V by 3 bases and J by 3 bases, and 21 bases separated the two germline ends. Germline-derived CDR1 and CDR2 are MGHDK and SYGVNS. CDR3 size: 17 residues. CDR3 residues: CASSDTHSGGRYYEQYF. In DNA form, the CDR3 reads TGTGCCAGCAGTGATACTCATAGCGGAGGGAGATACTACGAGCAGTACTTC.

As concerns this clonotype: This may be a read error: a much more frequent sequence differs by one nucleotide. The J gene is TRBJ1-3, the V gene TRBV30, with unresolved D. From germline, CDR1 is GTSNPN and CDR2 SVGIG (reference sequence). The CDR3 is 12 amino acids. The CDR3 DNA reads TGTGCCTGGAGTCAGATAGGAAACACCACATATTTT. Protein: CAWSQIGNTTYF.

This clonotype was seen only a few times. The chain carries TRBV4-2 and TRBJ2-5; D is perhaps TRBD1 (5 bases). Germline V gene data show CDR1 as LGHNA and CDR2 as YNFKEQ. The CDR3 has 13 residues. Deletions cut 1 base from V and 5 bases from J, with 8 bases between. This CDR3 reads CASSQGTYETQYF. The CDR3 bases are TGTGCCAGCAGCCAAGGGACATATGAGACCCAGTACTTC.

The sample holds many counts of this clonotype. This rearrangement joins TRBV30 to TRBJ2-3, with TRBD1 matching 7 bases. The junction had 10 bases not matched to a gene; V was cut back by 2 bases and J by 2 bases. This CDR3 region has 16 residues. Germline V gene data show CDR1 as GTSNPN and CDR2 as SVGIG (reference sequence). This CDR3 reads CAWSLRTGRTTDTQYF. The CDR3 DNA sequence: TGTGCCTGGAGTCTCCGGACAGGTCGAACCACAGATACGCAGTATTTT.

This clonotype has at least ten counts. The genes are TRBV12-3 or TRBV12-4 and TRBJ2-5; 7 bases align to TRBD2. V trimming: 6 bases; J trimming: 5 bases; junction bases outside the gene matches: 12. The CDR3 contains 15 residues. CDR3 loop: CASSWDYARRETQYF. CDR3 DNA: TGTGCCAGCAGCTGGGACTACGCCCGGAGGGAGACCCAGTACTTC.

This clonotype was seen a few times. The DNA of the CDR3 is TGTGCCAGCAGTGCCTCATGGGGCGCTGGGGCCAACGTCCTGACTTTC. It specifies CASSASWGAGANVLTF. The chain joins TRBV27 to TRBJ2-6; D might be TRBD1 (5 bases). Trimming shortened V by 5 bases and J by 2 bases, and 13 bases separated the two germline ends. The CDR3 loop spans 16 amino acids. CDR1 is MNHEY, CDR2 SMNVEV, per germline (reference sequence). Complete variable domain (other parts from reference TRBV27 and TRBJ2-6): EAQVTQNPRYLITVTGKKLTVTCSQNMNHEYMSWYRQDPGLGLRQIYYSMNVEVTDKGDVPEGYKVSRKEKRNFPLILESPSPNQTSLYFCASSASWGAGANVLTFGAGSRLTVL.

Many counts were recorded for this clonotype. V and J are TRBV20-1 and TRBJ1-1; D may be TRBD1 (5 bases). CDR1 and CDR2 (germline): DFQATT, SNEGSKA (reference sequence). Trimming left V 0 bases short and J 10 bases short, with 12 bases between. The CDR3 sequence is 12 residues long. The CDR3 DNA reads TGCAGTGCTAGAGATCAGGGATATGGAGCTTTCTTT. Amino acids: CSARDQGYGAFF.

Only a few counts were recorded for this clonotype. The genes are TRBV5-8 and TRBJ1-5, with D unclear. With 1 base removed from V and 7 bases from J, the gap between germline ends came to 6 bases. Germline V CDR1 and CDR2: SGHTS, YDEGEE. The CDR3 covers 12 residues. CDR3 protein: CASSLRSQPQHF. The CDR3 region has the DNA TGTGCCAGCAGCTTGCGGAGCCAGCCCCAGCATTTT.

This clonotype occurred many times. The chain combines TRBV18 with TRBJ1-5, with 7 bases that match TRBD1. The tail of the sequence fits TRBJ2-3 better, so the J call may be wrong. CDR1 is KGHSH, CDR2 LQKENI, per germline. The CDR3 runs 14 residues. CDR3 loop: CASSQGGLDQPQYF. The CDR3 nucleotides are TGTGCCAGCTCCCAAGGGGGCTTAGATCAGCCCCAGTATTTT.

The chain has TRBV4-2 and TRBJ2-7; 7 nucleotides align to TRBD2. V shed 3 bases, J shed 4 bases, and the junction held 3 bases outside the gene matches. CDR1 and CDR2 from the germline V gene are LGHNA and YNFKEQ. CDR3 length equals 13 residues. The CDR3 loop is CASSHTSEYEQYF. The DNA for the CDR3 is TGTGCCAGCAGCCATACTAGCGAGTACGAGCAGTACTTC.

This clonotype has a count of ten or more. The J gene is TRBJ2-2, the V gene TRBV27; the match to TRBD2 covers 13 bases. This CDR3 contains 19 residues. Trimming at V came to 5 bases and at J to 1 base, leaving 10 bases not matched to a gene. From germline, CDR1 is MNHEY and CDR2 SMNVEV (reference sequence). The CDR3 nucleotides are TGTGCCAGCAGTCCGCGGACTAGCGGGAGACCTTGGAACACCGGGGAGCTGTTTTTT. Translated, it gives CASSPRTSGRPWNTGELFF.

Note on this clonotype: A much more abundant neighbour one base away suggests this may be a read error. The chain uses TRBV6-1 and TRBJ1-1; no definite D call. V lost 1 base and J lost 0, with 6 bases in between. This CDR3 is built from 14 residues. Germline CDR1 is MNHNS and CDR2 is SASEGT. CDR3 sequence reads: CASSEEILNTEAFF. Here the CDR3 DNA reads TGTGCCAGCAGTGAAGAGATACTGAACACTGAAGCTTTCTTT.

This clonotype was counted only a few times. The rearrangement uses TRBV19 and TRBJ1-5; possible D gene TRBD1, 6 bases. Deletions cut 3 bases from V and 2 bases from J, with 23 bases between. The CDR3 has 19 amino acids. From germline, CDR1 is LNHDA and CDR2 SQIVND (reference sequence). Here the CDR3 DNA reads TGTGCCAGTAGTATTAGAGGGGTGGGCAGGGGAACGGGCAATCAGCCCCAGCATTTT. Translating gives CASSIRGVGRGTGNQPQHF.

This clonotype came up many times. This chain connects TRBV28 to TRBJ2-1; 13 bases map to TRBD2. The V and J ends lost 6 bases and 9 bases, in that order; junction bases with no gene match: 8. The length of the CDR3 is 15 residues. CDR1 is MDHEN, CDR2 SYDVKM, per germline. CDR3 loop: CASSELAGGPGEQFF. CDR3 nucleotides: TGTGCCAGCAGCGAACTAGCGGGAGGGCCGGGTGAGCAGTTCTTC.

The chain couples TRBV7-2 to TRBJ1-3; D call uncertain. V was pared by 6 bases and J by 3 bases, with 12 bases between. Germline loops: CDR1 SGHTA, CDR2 FQGNSA. CDR3 size: 14 residues. The CDR3 bases are TGTGCCAGCAGTCACAGCCGGGTTGGAAACACCATATATTTT. It translates to CASSHSRVGNTIYF.

In its sample, this clonotype was seen a few times. This chain uses TRBV14 with TRBJ2-7; D may be TRBD1 (6 bases). Germline V gene lookup returns CDR1 SGHDN and CDR2 FVKESK. V shed 2 bases and J shed 3 bases, with 14 bases lying between them. The CDR3 spans 15 residues. The CDR3, as DNA: TGTGCCAGCAGCCAAATGGCAGGGGTGTTCTACGAGCAGTACTTC. It encodes CASSQMAGVFYEQYF.

This clonotype was picked up a small number of times. V gene TRBV5-1 combines with J gene TRBJ1-1, with unresolved D. Looked up from germline, CDR1 is SGHRS and CDR2 is YFSETQ. The V end was cut by 5 bases, the J end by 8 bases, with 22 bases between. The CDR3 covers 15 residues. CDR3 sequence reads: CASRPNSIPTLEAFF. The CDR3 coding sequence is TGCGCCAGCAGACCGAACAGCATTCCGACTTTGGAAGCTTTCTTT.

This clonotype was counted many times. The genes are TRBV6-6 and TRBJ1-6; D is perhaps TRBD1 (5 bases). Trimming removed 2 bases at V and 7 bases at J, with 12 bases between. The CDR3 totals 15 residues. Germline-derived CDR1 and CDR2 are MNHNY and SVGAGI (reference sequence). CDR3 loop: CASSYSQGENSPLHF. DNA of the CDR3: TGTGCCAGCAGTTACAGCCAGGGCGAGAATTCACCCCTCCACTTT.

The V and J genes are TRBV5-1 and TRBJ2-3, with D perhaps TRBD2 (5 bases). Trimming took 4 bases from V and 3 from J, leaving 12 bases between them. The CDR3 length is 14 residues. Germline V gene data show CDR1 as SGHRS and CDR2 as YFSETQ. The CDR3 DNA reads as TGCGCCAGCAGCCTCAGCGGCCAAACAGATACGCAGTATTTT. Its protein is CASSLSGQTDTQYF. Variable domain in full (rest from reference TRBV5-1 and TRBJ2-3): KAGVTQTPRYLIKTRGQQVTLSCSPISGHRSVSWYQQTPGQGLQFLFEYFSETQRNKGNFPGRFSGRQFSNSRSEMNVSTLELGDSALYLCASSLSGQTDTQYFGPGTRLTVL.

This clonotype was recorded many times. This chain uses TRBV11-2 with TRBJ2-1, with 10 nucleotides matching TRBD2. From germline, CDR1 is SGHAT and CDR2 FQNNGV. The V gene end was trimmed by 0 bases and the J gene end by 4 bases; junction bases not matched to a gene: 9. The CDR3 consists of 18 residues. The CDR3 bases are TGTGCCAGCAGCTTAGATGGGCTAGCGGGAGCAGGATACAATGAGCAGTTCTTC. Translating gives CASSLDGLAGAGYNEQFF.

In this sample, this clonotype turned up a few times. This sequence joins TRBV9 and TRBJ2-7; D is possibly TRBD2 (5 bases). The CDR3 is 15 amino acids. Trimming left V 3 bases short and J 0 bases short, with 13 bases between. CDR1 and CDR2 (germline): SGDLS, YYNGEE. Here the CDR3 reads CASSGGEGYSYEQYF. CDR3 DNA sequence: TGTGCCAGCAGCGGCGGAGAGGGATACTCCTACGAGCAGTACTTC.

This clonotype was detected only a few times. This chain connects TRBV9 to TRBJ2-3; 7 bases agree with TRBD2. CDR3 size: 16 residues. Germline CDR1 is SGDLS and CDR2 is YYNGEE. With V trimmed by 3 bases and J by 6 bases, 13 bases remained unmatched. This CDR3 reads CASSGGGGNFVDTQYF. CDR3 in DNA: TGTGCCAGCAGCGGGGGGGGTGGGAACTTCGTGGATACGCAGTATTTT.

This clonotype came up many times. In DNA form, the CDR3 reads TGTGCCAGTATCCTGGGAGCGAACACTGAAGCTTTCTTT. Protein product: CASILGANTEAFF. The chain combines TRBV18 with TRBJ1-1, with D unresolved. Germline CDR1 is KGHSH and CDR2 is LQKENI. The V end lost 9 bases, the J end lost 1 base, and 12 bases lay between the germline ends. This CDR3 has 13 residues.

This clonotype was counted only a few times. A much more abundant neighbour one base away suggests this may be a read error. The CDR3 region is CASSESSYNSPLHF. CDR3 sequence (DNA): TGTGCCAGCAGTGAGAGCTCCTATAATTCACCCCTCCACTTT. The chain is built from TRBV2 and TRBJ1-6; D is ambiguous. The CDR3 spans 14 residues. The germline gives CDR1 SNHLY, CDR2 FYNNEI. The V end lost 3 bases, the J end lost 0 bases, and 3 bases lay between the germline ends.

This clonotype turned up a few times. The J gene is TRBJ1-1, the V gene TRBV25-1, with D possibly matching TRBD1 (6 bases). The CDR3 contains 15 residues. Trimming cost V 5 bases and J 2 bases, with 15 bases left between them. Germline CDR1 is MGHDK and CDR2 is SYGVNS. The CDR3 here is CASSSSQQGNTEAFF. As DNA, the CDR3 is TGTGCCAGCAGTTCATCCCAACAGGGAAACACTGAAGCTTTCTTT.